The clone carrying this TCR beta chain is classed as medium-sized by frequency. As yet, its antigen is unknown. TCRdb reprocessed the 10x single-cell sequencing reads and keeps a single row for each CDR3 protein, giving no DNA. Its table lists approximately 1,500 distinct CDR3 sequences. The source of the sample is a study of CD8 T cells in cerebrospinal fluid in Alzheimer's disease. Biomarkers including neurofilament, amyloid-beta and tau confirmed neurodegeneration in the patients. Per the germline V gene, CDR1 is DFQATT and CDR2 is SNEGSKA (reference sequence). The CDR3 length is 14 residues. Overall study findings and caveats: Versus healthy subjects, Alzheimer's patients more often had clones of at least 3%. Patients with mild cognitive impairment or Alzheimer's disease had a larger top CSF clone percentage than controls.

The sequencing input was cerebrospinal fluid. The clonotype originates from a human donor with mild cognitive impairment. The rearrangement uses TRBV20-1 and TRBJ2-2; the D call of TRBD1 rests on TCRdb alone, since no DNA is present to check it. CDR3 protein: CSARLDSNTGELFF.